The present TCR beta chain was sequenced within a study of T-cell reconstitution after alpha-beta-depleted transplantation in children. Construction of the TCRbeta library involved unique molecular identifiers. TCRdb passed the PCR reads through MiXCR, listing each CDR3 protein once. The sample yields just over 70,000 distinct CDR3 sequences, more than 5.5% seen once. CDR1 is LNHDA and CDR2 is SQIVND in the germline V gene (reference sequence). The CDR3 contains 15 residues. Trimming shortened V by 6 bases and J by 4 bases, and 18 bases separated the two germline ends. This clonotype was picked up many times.

The V and J genes are TRBV19 and TRBJ1-2, with D tentatively TRBD1 (6 bases). This clonotype originated in a human donor who donated a stem cell graft to a child with acute lymphoblastic leukemia. This material consisted of PBMCs from the stem cell graft donor, taken from the stem cell graft. The CDR3 coding sequence is TGTGCCAGTAGCCTTCGCCCCGGACAGTCCTATGGCTACACCTTC. This encodes CASSLRPGQSYGYTF.